This TCR beta chain derives from a study of Graves' ophthalmopathy and Graves' hyperthyroidism. Background on the study: The study drew peripheral blood at initial diagnosis, before any treatment.

The authors amplified TCR beta CDR3 regions, and they did so from RNA transcripts for repertoire sequencing. Following a first-round RT-PCR that used HTBI primers, a second-round multiplex PCR was carried out. TCRdb reprocessed the multiplex PCR reads via MiXCR and lists one record per CDR3 protein. This table has about half a million distinct CDR3 sequences, 13% to 15% appearing once. In the case of this clonotype: Its matching antigen is unknown.

The CDR3 covers 13 residues. Germline CDR1 is MNHNS and CDR2 is SASEGT. Unmatched junction bases numbered 7, after V lost 8 bases and J lost 7 bases. Other autoimmune diseases, uncontrolled infections, pregnancy and lactation each led to patient exclusion. The starting material, around 9.3 ml of fresh peripheral blood, provided the PBMCs. Study-wide results and caveats: Its predictions of ophthalmopathy progression gave the model 70.59% sensitivity and 72% to 85% specificity.

The source material was blood. The receptor comes from a woman aged 25 to 45 with Graves' ophthalmopathy. V and J are TRBV6-1 and TRBJ1-5, with TRBD1 matching over 8 bases. CDR3 amino acids: CASLDRARQPQHF. The CDR3 DNA sequence: TGTGCCAGCCTGGACAGGGCGAGGCAGCCCCAGCATTTT.